One sample yielded the 22 T cell receptor beta chains listed below, sequenced in a study of cytomegalovirus exposure and HLA in healthy donors. It was with 60 Vbeta and 13 Jbeta primers that the PCR ran. Profiled with immunoSEQ multiplex PCR; TCRdb holds only in-frame clones, not every one. There are roughly 190,000 clones in the sample; about 70% occur only once, and less than 2% lies in the top ten. The specimen sequenced was PBMCs. These receptors originate from a woman in her twenties or thirties in good health and CMV-seronegative.

This clone has a handful of counts. The chain joins TRBV6-1 to TRBJ1-2, with D hard to call. The length of the CDR3 is 13 residues. Germline CDR1 reads MNHNS; CDR2 reads SASEGT. Trimming removed 10 bases from V and 4 bases from J, with 16 bases in between. The CDR3 DNA reads TGTGCCATCGGTCGGGGTCGAAGCTATGGCTACACCTTC. Translated, it gives CAIGRGRSYGYTF.

The V gene is TRBV5-6, the J gene TRBJ1-4; D may be TRBD1 (6 bases). Germline V gene lookup returns CDR1 SGHDT and CDR2 YYEEEE. There are 15 residues in the CDR3. Trimming took off 4 bases at V and 4 bases at J, with 14 bases between the two ends. CDR3 residues: CASSLYQGINEKLFF. The CDR3 DNA follows: TGTGCCAGCAGCCTCTACCAGGGGATTAATGAAAAACTGTTTTTT.

The rearrangement uses TRBV4-2 and TRBJ2-5, with 7 bases fitting TRBD1. Germline V gene lookup returns CDR1 LGHNA and CDR2 YNFKEQ. Germline trimming cut 5 bases from V and 1 base from J; bases unmatched to any gene: 4. The CDR3 has 14 amino acids. CDR3 nucleotide sequence: TGTGCCAGCAGCGCAGGGACAGCCCAAGAGACCCAGTACTTC. It codes for CASSAGTAQETQYF.

The chain recombines TRBV7-3 with TRBJ1-1; D gene ambiguous. V was trimmed by 2 bases and J by 0 bases, leaving 10 bases between them. The CDR3 runs 15 residues. The germline V gene encodes CDR1 SGHTA and CDR2 FQGTGA. The CDR3 region is CASSLEWQVNTEAFF. The CDR3 DNA reads TGTGCCAGCAGCTTAGAATGGCAAGTGAACACTGAAGCTTTCTTT.

The V gene is TRBV6-5, the J gene TRBJ2-1; TRBD2 might be the D (6 bases). Germline CDR1 MNHEY, CDR2 SVGAGI. V was trimmed by 2 bases and J by 9 bases, leaving 8 bases between them. There are 12 residues in the CDR3. Here the CDR3 DNA reads TGTGCCAGCAGTTACGTTAGCGGTGAGCAGTTCTTC. Translating it yields CASSYVSGEQFF.

In its sample, this clone was seen a few times. The chain has TRBV21-1 and TRBJ1-4; the table names TRBD1, a call not compared with the DNA. TRBV21-1 corresponds to a pseudogene. The CDR3 consists of 15 residues. CDR3 residues: CASRQGWGYNEKLFF. For the CDR3, the DNA is TGTGCCAGCCGACAGGGGTGGGGATATAATGAAAAACTGTTTTTT.

This clone was counted once. The gene calls are TRBV4-1 and TRBJ2-7; D remains ambiguous. This CDR3 comprises 13 residues. Deletions cut 0 bases from V and 3 bases from J, with 6 bases between. Germline V gives CDR1 MGHRA, CDR2 YSYEKL. The CDR3 nucleotides read TGCGCCAGCAGCCAAGACAGACACTACGAGCAGTACTTC. This codes for CASSQDRHYEQYF.

The chain is built from TRBV6-1 and TRBJ2-3, with a possible D match to TRBD2 (5 bases). There are 15 residues in the CDR3. Germline assignment: CDR1 MNHNS and CDR2 SASEGT. Deletions cut 3 bases from V and 6 bases from J, with 16 bases between. CDR3 loop: CASSDNWRRFDTQYF. In DNA, the CDR3 is TGTGCCAGCAGTGATAACTGGAGGCGCTTCGATACGCAGTATTTT.

This clone has only a few counts. This chain uses TRBV10-3 with TRBJ1-2; the D gene is possibly TRBD1 (5 bases). The ends were cut back, 2 bases at V and 6 bases at J, with 7 bases in the middle. The germline V gene encodes CDR1 ENHRY and CDR2 SYGVKD. The CDR3 runs to 12 residues. This CDR3 is CAISEQGNGYTF. The CDR3, as DNA: TGTGCCATCAGTGAGCAGGGCAATGGCTACACCTTC.

The rearrangement joins TRBV19 to TRBJ2-1; D is undetermined. V was clipped by 4 bases and J by 10 bases, with 11 bases between them. This CDR3 is built from 12 residues. The germline CDR1 and CDR2 sequences are LNHDA and SQIVND (reference sequence). For the CDR3, the DNA is TGTGCCAGTAGTAGGAGTCCTGGGGAGCAGTTCTTC. Amino acid sequence: CASSRSPGEQFF.

This clone came up once. The V call is TRBV7-6, the J call TRBJ1-5; D unresolved. Germline CDR1 is SGHVS and CDR2 is FNYEAQ. The CDR3 is made up of 13 amino acids. V was cut by 3 bases and J by 3 bases, with 6 bases left in between. In nucleotides, the CDR3 is TGTGCCAGCAGCTTCACAGACAATCAGCCCCAGCATTTT. This codes for CASSFTDNQPQHF. Full variable domain (rest looked up from reference TRBV7-6 and TRBJ1-5): GAGVSQSPRYKVTKRGQDVALRCDPISGHVSLYWYRQALGQGPEFLTYFNYEAQQDKSGLPNDRFSAERPEGSISTLTIQRTEQRDSAMYRCASSFTDNQPQHFGDGTRLSIL.

This chain uses TRBV7-2 with TRBJ2-5; 9 bases agree with TRBD1. V trimming: 5 bases; J trimming: 1 base; junction bases outside the gene matches: 11. This CDR3 is 17 amino acids long. Germline V CDR1 and CDR2: SGHTA, FQGNSA. CDR3 residues: CASSHHGYRGPQETQYF. In nucleotides, the CDR3 is TGTGCCAGCAGCCACCATGGGTACAGGGGGCCCCAAGAGACCCAGTACTTC.

In DNA form, the CDR3 reads TGTGCCAGCAGCAAAGAACAGGGGTATGGCTACACCTTC. Its translation: CASSKEQGYGYTF. The chain combines TRBV5-5 with TRBJ1-2; TRBD1 matches at 7 bases. V shed 4 bases and J 5 bases; nucleotides not matched to a gene: 5. The CDR3 has 13 amino acids. Looked up from germline, CDR1 is SGHKS and CDR2 is YYEKEE (reference sequence).

V and J are TRBV7-6 and TRBJ1-3, with 11 positions matching TRBD1. The CDR3 extends over 15 amino acids. V gave up 2 bases and J gave up 6 bases; unmatched junction bases: 3. In germline, CDR1 is SGHVS, CDR2 FNYEAQ. The CDR3 reads CASSLWTGGVNTIYF. CDR3 nucleotides: TGTGCCAGCAGCTTATGGACAGGGGGCGTAAACACCATATATTTT.

The genes are TRBV12-5 and TRBJ1-3; D is ambiguous. CDR3 length: 16 residues. The germline V gene encodes CDR1 LGHNT and CDR2 FRNRAP. V was cut by 3 bases and J by 6 bases, with 18 bases left in between. This chain's CDR3 is CASGLRPGLGENTIYF. The CDR3 DNA follows: TGTGCTAGTGGTTTACGGCCTGGGCTGGGAGAAAACACCATATATTTT.

This clone was detected a few times. The chain has TRBV5-1 and TRBJ2-7; 13 bases agree with TRBD2. Looked up from germline, CDR1 is SGHRS and CDR2 is YFSETQ. This CDR3 comprises 20 residues. Trimming cost V 4 bases and J 0 bases; bases outside gene matches: 16. The CDR3 region has the DNA TGCGCCAGCAGCCTCTTCTCACCGGGACTAGCGGGGAGCAACTCCTACGAGCAGTACTTC. This sequence encodes CASSLFSPGLAGSNSYEQYF.

V gene TRBV5-1 combines with J gene TRBJ2-5; the match to TRBD2 covers 7 bases. The V gene end was trimmed by 3 bases and the J gene end by 2 bases; junction bases not matched to a gene: 10. This CDR3 has 16 amino acids. CDR1 is SGHRS, CDR2 YFSETQ, per germline. CDR3 residues: CASSSLASGGQETQYF. Written as DNA, the CDR3 is TGCGCCAGCAGCTCTTTGGCTAGCGGAGGACAAGAGACCCAGTACTTC.

The chain combines TRBV19 with TRBJ2-2; TRBD2 might be the D (6 bases). The CDR3 runs to 14 residues. The ends were cut back, 8 bases at V and 7 bases at J, with 17 bases in the middle. Germline CDR1 is LNHDA and CDR2 is SQIVND (reference sequence). Here the CDR3 reads CASAPRGAGGELFF. CDR3 in DNA: TGTGCCAGTGCCCCCCGCGGGGCAGGCGGGGAGCTGTTTTTT.

V is TRBV6-1 and J is TRBJ1-2; D possibly corresponds to TRBD1 (6 bases). With 8 bases removed from V and 4 bases from J, the gap between germline ends came to 14 bases. This CDR3 comprises 13 residues. From germline, CDR1 is MNHNS and CDR2 SASEGT. CDR3 in amino acids: CASRDKQGYGYTF. The CDR3 DNA reads as TGTGCCAGCCGGGACAAACAGGGCTATGGCTACACCTTC.

The genes are TRBV10-3 and TRBJ2-5, with D possibly matching TRBD2 (6 bases). This CDR3 is 17 amino acids long. V dropped 6 bases and J dropped 2 bases, with 22 bases sitting between them. Germline CDR1 is ENHRY and CDR2 is SYGVKD. CDR3 residues: CAISEGSAGLGQETQYF. CDR3 nucleotides: TGTGCCATCAGCGAAGGGTCGGCGGGGTTGGGGCAAGAGACCCAGTACTTC.

This chain joins TRBV30 and TRBJ1-3; D ambiguous. The ends were cut back, 0 bases at V and 3 bases at J, with 9 bases in the middle. CDR3 size: 14 residues. Germline lookup yields CDR1 GTSNPN and CDR2 SVGIG (reference sequence). CDR3 sequence (DNA): TGTGCCTGGAGTGTAGGACGGGGTGGAAACACCATATATTTT. Its protein is CAWSVGRGGNTIYF.

V usage is TRBV7-6 and J usage is TRBJ2-2; D is unclear. Trimming cost V 1 base and J 0 bases, with 9 bases left between them. The CDR3 is made up of 16 amino acids. Germline CDR1 reads SGHVS; CDR2 reads FNYEAQ. In nucleotides, the CDR3 is TGTGCCAGCAGCTTAGGCGGCACAACGAACACCGGGGAGCTGTTTTTT. Its translation: CASSLGGTTNTGELFF.